The sequence of this T cell receptor (beta chain) was determined in a study of blood T cell repertoires in COVID-19. The CDR3 runs 12 residues. Trimming removed 3 bases from V and 4 bases from J, with 6 bases in between. Germline values: CDR1 LNHDA, CDR2 SQIVND (reference sequence). Profiling relied on immunoSEQ multiplex PCR, and the TCRdb table lists in-frame clones only, not all of them. Here the sample spans about 110,000 clones, 60% to 85% being singletons. This sequence was found in a man aged 70 or older with acute or convalescent COVID-19. Input material: peripheral blood. The V call is TRBV19, the J call TRBJ2-5; D is ambiguous. CDR3 residues: CASSMRGETQYF. CDR3 sequence (DNA): TGTGCCAGTAGTATGAGAGGAGAGACCCAGTACTTC. Based on the CDR3 plus reference TRBV19 and TRBJ2-5, the full variable domain is DGGITQSPKYLFRKEGQNVTLSCEQNLNHDAMYWYRQDPGQGLRLIYYSQIVNDFQKGDIAEGYSVSREKKESFPLTVTSAQKNPTAFYLCASSMRGETQYFGPGTRLLVL.